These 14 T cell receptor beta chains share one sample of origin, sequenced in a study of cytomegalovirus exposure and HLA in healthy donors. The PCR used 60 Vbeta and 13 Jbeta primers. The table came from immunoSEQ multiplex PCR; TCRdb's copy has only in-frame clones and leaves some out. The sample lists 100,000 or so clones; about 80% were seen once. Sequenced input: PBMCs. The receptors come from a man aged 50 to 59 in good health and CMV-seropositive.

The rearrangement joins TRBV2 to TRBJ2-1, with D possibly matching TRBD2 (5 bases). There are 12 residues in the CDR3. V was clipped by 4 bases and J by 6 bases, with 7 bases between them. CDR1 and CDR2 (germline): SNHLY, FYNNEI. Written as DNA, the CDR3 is TGTGCCAGCAGTGGGGAGATCAATGAGCAGTTCTTC. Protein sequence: CASSGEINEQFF.

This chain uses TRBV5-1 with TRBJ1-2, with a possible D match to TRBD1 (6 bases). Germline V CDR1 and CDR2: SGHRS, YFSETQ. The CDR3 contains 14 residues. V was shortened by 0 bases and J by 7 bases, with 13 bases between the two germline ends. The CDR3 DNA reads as TGCGCCAGCAGCTTGGACAGGGTCGGAAGTGGCTACACCTTC. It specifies CASSLDRVGSGYTF.

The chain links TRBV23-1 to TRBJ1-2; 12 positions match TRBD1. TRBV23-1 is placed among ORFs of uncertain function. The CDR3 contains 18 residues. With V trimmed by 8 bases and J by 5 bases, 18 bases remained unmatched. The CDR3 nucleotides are TGCGCCAGCCCAGGGCGGGACAGGGGGCGAGGCCAGAAGTATGGCTACACCTTC. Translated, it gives CASPGRDRGRGQKYGYTF.

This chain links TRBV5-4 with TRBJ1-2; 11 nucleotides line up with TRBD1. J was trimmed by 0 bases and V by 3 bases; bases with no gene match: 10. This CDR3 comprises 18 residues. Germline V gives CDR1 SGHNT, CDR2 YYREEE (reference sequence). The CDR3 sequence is CASSSTPGQGVANYGYTF. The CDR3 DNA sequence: TGTGCCAGCAGCTCAACTCCGGGACAGGGGGTAGCTAACTATGGCTACACCTTC.

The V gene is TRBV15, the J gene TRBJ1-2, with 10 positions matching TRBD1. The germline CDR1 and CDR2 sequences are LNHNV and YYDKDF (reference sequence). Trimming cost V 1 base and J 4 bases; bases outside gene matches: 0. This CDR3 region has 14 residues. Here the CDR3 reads CATSRGTGGYGYTF. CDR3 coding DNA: TGTGCCACCAGCAGAGGGACAGGGGGCTATGGCTACACCTTC.

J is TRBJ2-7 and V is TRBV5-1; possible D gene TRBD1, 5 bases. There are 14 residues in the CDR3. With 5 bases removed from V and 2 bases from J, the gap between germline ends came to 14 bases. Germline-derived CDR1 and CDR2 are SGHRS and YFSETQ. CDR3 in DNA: TGCGCCAGCAGAAGTGACAGAGCGCCCTACGAGCAGTACTTC. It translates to CASRSDRAPYEQYF.

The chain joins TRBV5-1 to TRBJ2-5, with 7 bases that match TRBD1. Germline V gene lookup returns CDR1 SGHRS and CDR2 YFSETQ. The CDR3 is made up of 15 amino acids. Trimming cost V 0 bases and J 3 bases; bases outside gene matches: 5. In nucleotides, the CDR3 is TGCGCCAGCAGCTTGGGGGGGACAGCCAAAGAGACCCAGTACTTC. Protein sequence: CASSLGGTAKETQYF.

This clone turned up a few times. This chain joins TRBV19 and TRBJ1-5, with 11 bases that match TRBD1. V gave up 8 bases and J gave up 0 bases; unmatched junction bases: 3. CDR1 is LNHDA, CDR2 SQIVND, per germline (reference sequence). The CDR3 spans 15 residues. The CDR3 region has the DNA TGTGCCAGTGGGACAGGGGGTAATAGCAATCAGCCCCAGCATTTT. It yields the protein CASGTGGNSNQPQHF.

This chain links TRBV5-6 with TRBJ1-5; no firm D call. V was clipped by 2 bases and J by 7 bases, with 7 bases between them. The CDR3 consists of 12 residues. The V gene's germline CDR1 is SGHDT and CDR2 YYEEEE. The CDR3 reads CASSLQEQPQHF. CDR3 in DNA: TGTGCCAGCAGCTTACAAGAACAGCCCCAGCATTTT.

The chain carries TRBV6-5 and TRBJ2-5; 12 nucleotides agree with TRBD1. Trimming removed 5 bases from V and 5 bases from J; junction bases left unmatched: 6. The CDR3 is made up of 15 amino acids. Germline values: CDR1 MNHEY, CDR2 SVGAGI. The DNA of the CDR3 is TGTGCCAGCAGTCGTGGGACAGGGGGCGCCGAGACCCAGTACTTC. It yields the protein CASSRGTGGAETQYF.

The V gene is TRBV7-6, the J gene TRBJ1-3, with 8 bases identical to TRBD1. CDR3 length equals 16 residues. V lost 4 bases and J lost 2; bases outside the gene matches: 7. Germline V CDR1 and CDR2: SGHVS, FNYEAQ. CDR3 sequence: CASSSSAGGTGNTIYF. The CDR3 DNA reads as TGTGCCAGCAGCTCAAGCGCAGGGGGCACTGGAAACACCATATATTTT.

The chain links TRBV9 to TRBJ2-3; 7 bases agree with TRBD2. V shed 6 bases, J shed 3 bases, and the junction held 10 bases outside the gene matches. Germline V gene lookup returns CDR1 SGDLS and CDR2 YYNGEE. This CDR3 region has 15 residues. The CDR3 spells CASTRAGYGTDTQYF. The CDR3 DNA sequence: TGTGCCAGCACCCGAGCGGGGTACGGTACAGATACGCAGTATTTT.

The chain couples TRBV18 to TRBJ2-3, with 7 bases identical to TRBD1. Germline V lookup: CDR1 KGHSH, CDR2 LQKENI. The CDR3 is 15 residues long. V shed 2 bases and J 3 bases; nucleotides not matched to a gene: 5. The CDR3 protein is CASSPEGGRTDTQYF. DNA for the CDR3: TGTGCCAGCTCACCAGAAGGGGGCAGGACAGATACGCAGTATTTT.

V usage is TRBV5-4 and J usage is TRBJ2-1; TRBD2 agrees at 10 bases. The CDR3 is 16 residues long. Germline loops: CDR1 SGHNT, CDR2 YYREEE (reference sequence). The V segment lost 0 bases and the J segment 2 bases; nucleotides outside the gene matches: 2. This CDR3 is CASSLASGGAYNEQFF. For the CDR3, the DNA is TGTGCCAGCAGCTTGGCCAGCGGGGGGGCCTACAATGAGCAGTTCTTC.